The clone carrying this T cell receptor beta chain was detected only a few times. Its antigen is not identified. From the 5' RACE reads, TCRdb called clonotypes with MiXCR, one entry per CDR3 protein. In the table there are about 27,000 distinct CDR3 sequences, more than 4.5% of which are singletons. The sample belongs to a study of early T cells in non-severe SARS-CoV-2 infection. The study, taken as a whole, reports: Matching with VDJdb favored anti-spike CD8 responses (missing private and CD4 specificities).

The V and J ends lost 7 bases and 4 bases respectively, with 12 bases between them. The CDR3 loop spans 13 amino acids. CDR1 is LNHNV and CDR2 is YYDKDF in the germline V gene (reference sequence). The sequence was obtained from an adult who was a healthcare worker with PCR-confirmed SARS-CoV-2 infection or an uninfected control (not recorded which). The specimen sequenced was whole blood. The chain uses TRBV15 and TRBJ2-3; D uncertain. The CDR3 loop is CATTRLVADTQYF. CDR3 nucleotide sequence: TGTGCCACCACTCGTCTAGTCGCAGATACGCAGTATTTT.